This T cell receptor beta chain was identified during a study of shared clonotypes between healthy human individuals. Study context: Serving as donors were a couple of women and three men, whose ages spanned 18 to 49.

The donors, healthy adults who were HIV-negative, had experienced no recent acute infections or vaccinations. Partitioning of CD4+ cells yielded a CD45RA+ naive subset and a CD45RA-negative memory subset. Comment on this clone: What it recognizes is unknown.

Study findings and constraints: Among a few donors, approximately 5% of naive CD4 clonotypes were found in common.

Assay: immunoSEQ multiplex PCR; the TCRdb copy retains only in-frame clones and omits some. The sample has over a million clones; roughly 80% are singletons. CDR1 is LNHDA and CDR2 is SQIVND in the germline V gene (reference sequence). The CDR3 has 15 residues. Trimming pared 6 bases from V and 1 base from J, leaving 15 bases between. The chain carries TRBV19 and TRBJ1-1; D perhaps matches TRBD1 (6 bases). This TCR derives from a man aged 18 to 30 in good health. Sequences were obtained from memory CD4+ T cells sorted from blood. Regarding subset: CD45RA-negative fraction. Written as DNA, the CDR3 is TGTGCCAGTAGGACCTTCGGGGGGCAGAACACTGAAGCTTTCTTT. Translation gives CASRTFGGQNTEAFF.